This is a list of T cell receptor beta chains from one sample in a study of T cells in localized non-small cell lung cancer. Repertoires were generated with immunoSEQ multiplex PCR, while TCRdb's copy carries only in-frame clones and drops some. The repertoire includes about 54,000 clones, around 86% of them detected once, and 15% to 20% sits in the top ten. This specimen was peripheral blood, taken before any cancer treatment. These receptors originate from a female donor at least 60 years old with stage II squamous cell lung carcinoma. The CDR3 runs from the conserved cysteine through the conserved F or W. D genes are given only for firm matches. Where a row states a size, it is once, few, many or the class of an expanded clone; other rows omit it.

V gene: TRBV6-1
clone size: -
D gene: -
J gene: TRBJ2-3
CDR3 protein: CASISDGDTQYF
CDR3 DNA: TGTGCCAGCATCTCTGATGGGGATACGCAGTATTTT

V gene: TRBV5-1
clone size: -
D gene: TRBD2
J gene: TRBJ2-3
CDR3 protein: CASGLAGGTDTQYF
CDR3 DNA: TGCGCCAGTGGCCTAGCGGGAGGCACAGATACGCAGTATTTT

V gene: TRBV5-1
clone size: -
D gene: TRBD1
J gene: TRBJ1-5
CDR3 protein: CASSSTGGNQPQHF
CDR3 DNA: TGCGCCAGCAGCTCTACAGGGGGCAATCAGCCCCAGCATTTT

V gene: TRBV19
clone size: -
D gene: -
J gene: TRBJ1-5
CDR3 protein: CASSIQKEMSNQPQHF
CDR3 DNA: TGTGCCAGTAGTATTCAGAAAGAAATGAGCAATCAGCCCCAGCATTTT

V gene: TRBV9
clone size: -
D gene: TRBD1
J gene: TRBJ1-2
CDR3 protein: CASSGRDRTSGDGYTF
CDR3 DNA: TGTGCCAGCAGCGGCCGGGACAGGACATCCGGCGATGGCTACACCTTC

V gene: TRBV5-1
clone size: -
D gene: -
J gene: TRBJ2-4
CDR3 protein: CASSSWDWKNIQYF
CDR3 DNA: TGCGCCAGCAGCTCCTGGGACTGGAAAAACATTCAGTACTTC

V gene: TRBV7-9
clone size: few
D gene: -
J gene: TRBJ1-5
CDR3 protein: CASSFGQGNQPQHF
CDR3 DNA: TGTGCCAGCAGCTTCGGGCAGGGCAATCAGCCCCAGCATTTT

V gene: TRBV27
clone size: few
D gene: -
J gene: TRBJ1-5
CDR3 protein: CASSFVRAGQPQHF
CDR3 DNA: TGTGCCAGCAGTTTTGTCAGGGCGGGACAGCCCCAGCATTTT

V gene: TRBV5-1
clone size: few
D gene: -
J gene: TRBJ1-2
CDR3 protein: CASRRSESYGYTF
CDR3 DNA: TGCGCCAGCAGGAGATCAGAGAGCTATGGCTACACCTTC

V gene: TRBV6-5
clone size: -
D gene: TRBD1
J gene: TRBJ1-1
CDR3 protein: CASSARGGRNTEAFF
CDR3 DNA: TGTGCCAGCAGCGCTAGAGGGGGCAGGAACACTGAAGCTTTCTTT

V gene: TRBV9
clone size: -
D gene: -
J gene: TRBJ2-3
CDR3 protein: CASSSPNQGRGTDTQYF
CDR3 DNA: TGTGCCAGCAGCTCCCCGAATCAGGGGAGGGGCACAGATACGCAGTATTTT

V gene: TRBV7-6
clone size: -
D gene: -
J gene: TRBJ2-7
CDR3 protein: CASSPPGQNYEQYF
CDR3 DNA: TGTGCCAGCAGCCCCCCAGGGCAAAACTACGAGCAGTACTTC

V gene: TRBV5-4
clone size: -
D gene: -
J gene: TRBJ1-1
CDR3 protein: CASSLAQAEAFF
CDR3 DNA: TGTGCCAGCAGCTTGGCCCAGGCTGAAGCTTTCTTT

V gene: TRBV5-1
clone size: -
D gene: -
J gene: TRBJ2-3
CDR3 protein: CASSLVKLGMFTDTQYF
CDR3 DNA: TGCGCCAGCAGCTTGGTGAAACTGGGGATGTTCACAGATACGCAGTATTTT

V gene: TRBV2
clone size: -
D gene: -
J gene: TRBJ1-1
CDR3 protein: CASETVMNTEAFF
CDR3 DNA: TGTGCCAGCGAGACAGTTATGAACACTGAAGCTTTCTTT

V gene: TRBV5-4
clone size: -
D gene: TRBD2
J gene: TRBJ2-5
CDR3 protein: CASSLVTSGVGETQYF
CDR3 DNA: TGTGCCAGCAGCTTGGTTACTAGCGGGGTGGGAGAGACCCAGTACTTC

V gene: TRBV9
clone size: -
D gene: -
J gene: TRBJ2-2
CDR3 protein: CASSVEWTGELFF
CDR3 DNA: TGTGCCAGCAGCGTAGAATGGACCGGGGAGCTGTTTTTT

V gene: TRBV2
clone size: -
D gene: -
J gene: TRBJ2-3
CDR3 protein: CASKGGLLRADTQYF
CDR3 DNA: TGTGCCAGCAAGGGGGGCCTTTTAAGGGCAGATACGCAGTATTTT

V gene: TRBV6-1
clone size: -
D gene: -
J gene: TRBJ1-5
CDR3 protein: CASGRRGDSNQPQHF
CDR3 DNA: TGTGCCAGCGGCAGAAGGGGAGATAGCAATCAGCCCCAGCATTTT

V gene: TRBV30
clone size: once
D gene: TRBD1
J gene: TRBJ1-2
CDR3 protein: CAWGGQGPYGYTF
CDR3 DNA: TGTGCCTGGGGGGGACAGGGCCCCTATGGCTACACCTTC

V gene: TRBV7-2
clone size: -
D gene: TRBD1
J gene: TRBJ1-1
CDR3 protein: CASSSRDRGEAFF
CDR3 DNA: TGTGCCAGCAGCTCGAGGGACAGGGGTGAAGCTTTCTTT

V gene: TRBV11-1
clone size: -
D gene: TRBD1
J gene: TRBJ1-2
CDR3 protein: CASSARDRGGGYTF
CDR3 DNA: TGTGCCAGCAGCGCCCGGGACAGGGGTGGAGGCTACACCTTC

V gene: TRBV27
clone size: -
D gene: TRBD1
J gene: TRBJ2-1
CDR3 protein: CASSLSWTGVPYNEQFF
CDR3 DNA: TGTGCCAGCAGTTTATCGTGGACAGGGGTACCCTACAATGAGCAGTTCTTC

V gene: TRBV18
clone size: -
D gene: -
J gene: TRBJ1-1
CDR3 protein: CASSPRGLNTEAFF
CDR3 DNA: TGTGCCAGCTCACCACGGGGTTTGAACACTGAAGCTTTCTTT

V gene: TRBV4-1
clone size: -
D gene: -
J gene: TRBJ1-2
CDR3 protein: CASSQVHLAGRGNYGYTF
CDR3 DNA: TGCGCCAGCAGCCAAGTTCACCTTGCCGGGCGAGGGAACTATGGCTACACCTTC

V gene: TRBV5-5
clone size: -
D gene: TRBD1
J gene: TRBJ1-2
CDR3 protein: CASSTGTDYYGYTF
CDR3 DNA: TGTGCCAGCAGCACCGGGACAGACTACTATGGCTACACCTTC

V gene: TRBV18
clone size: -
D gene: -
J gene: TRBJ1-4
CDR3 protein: CASSPLDEKEKLFF
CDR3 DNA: TGTGCCAGCTCACCACTGGACGAAAAGGAAAAACTGTTTTTT

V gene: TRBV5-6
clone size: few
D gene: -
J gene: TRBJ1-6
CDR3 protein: CASSFPGINSPLHF
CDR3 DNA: TGTGCCAGCAGCTTCCCAGGGATTAATTCACCCCTCCACTTT

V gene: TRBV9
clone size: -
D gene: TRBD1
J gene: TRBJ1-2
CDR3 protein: CASSAGQYYGYTF
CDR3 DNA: TGTGCCAGCAGCGCGGGACAGTACTATGGCTACACCTTC

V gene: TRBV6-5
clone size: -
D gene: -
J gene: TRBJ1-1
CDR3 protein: CASSYGGPEAFF
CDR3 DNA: TGTGCCAGCAGTTACGGGGGCCCTGAAGCTTTCTTT

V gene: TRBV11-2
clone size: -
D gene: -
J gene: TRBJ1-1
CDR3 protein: CASSLGDGHMNTEAFF
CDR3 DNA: TGTGCCAGCAGCCTAGGGGACGGCCACATGAACACTGAAGCTTTCTTT

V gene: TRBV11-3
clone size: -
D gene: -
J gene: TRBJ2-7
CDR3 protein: CASSPSTTGNEQYF
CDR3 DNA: TGTGCCAGCAGCCCCTCTACCACAGGGAACGAGCAGTACTTC

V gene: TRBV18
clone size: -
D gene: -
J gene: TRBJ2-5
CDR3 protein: CASSPLRAETQYF
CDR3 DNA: TGTGCCAGCTCACCACTCCGGGCGGAGACCCAGTACTTC

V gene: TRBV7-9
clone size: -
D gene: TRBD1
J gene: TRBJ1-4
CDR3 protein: CASSSRDRDGEKLFF
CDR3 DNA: TGTGCCAGCAGCTCCCGGGACAGGGATGGCGAAAAACTGTTTTTT

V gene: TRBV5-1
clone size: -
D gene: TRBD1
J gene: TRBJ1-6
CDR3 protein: CASSTLGTGLSPLHF
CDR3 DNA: TGCGCCAGCAGCACCTTGGGGACAGGATTATCACCCCTCCACTTT

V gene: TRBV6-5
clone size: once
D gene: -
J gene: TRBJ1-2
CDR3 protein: CASSYGEYGYTF
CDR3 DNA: TGTGCCAGCAGTTACGGGGAGTATGGCTACACCTTC

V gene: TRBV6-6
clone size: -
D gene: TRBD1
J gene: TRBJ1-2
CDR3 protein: CASSSPRKGAGYGYTF
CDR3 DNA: TGTGCCAGCAGTTCCCCCCGAAAGGGGGCTGGGTATGGCTACACCTTC

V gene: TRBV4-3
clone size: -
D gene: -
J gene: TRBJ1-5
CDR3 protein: CASSQDRRQGSNQPQHF
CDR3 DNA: TGCGCCAGCAGCCAAGATAGAAGGCAGGGAAGCAATCAGCCCCAGCATTTT

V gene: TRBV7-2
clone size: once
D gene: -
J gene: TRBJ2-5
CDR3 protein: CASSLVASLGQETQYF
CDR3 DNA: TGTGCCAGCAGCTTAGTAGCTAGCTTGGGGCAAGAGACCCAGTACTTC

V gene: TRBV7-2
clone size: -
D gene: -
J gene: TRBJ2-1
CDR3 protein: CASSLRGPSYNEQFF
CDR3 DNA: TGTGCCAGCAGCTTAAGGGGTCCCTCCTACAATGAGCAGTTCTTC

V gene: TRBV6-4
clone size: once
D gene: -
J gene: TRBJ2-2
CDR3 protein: CASSRQFSNTGELFF
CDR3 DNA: TGTGCCAGCAGTCGACAGTTTTCGAACACCGGGGAGCTGTTTTTT

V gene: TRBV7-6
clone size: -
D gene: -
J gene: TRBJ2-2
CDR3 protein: CATLRHGNTGELFF
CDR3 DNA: TGTGCCACCCTGCGACATGGGAACACCGGGGAGCTGTTTTTT

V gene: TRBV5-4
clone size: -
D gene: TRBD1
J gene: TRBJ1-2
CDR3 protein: CASSPGQGGYTF
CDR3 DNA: TGTGCCAGCAGCCCGGGACAGGGGGGCTACACCTTC

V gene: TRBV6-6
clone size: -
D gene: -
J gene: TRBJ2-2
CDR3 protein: CASTVLAGGELFF
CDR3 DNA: TGTGCCAGCACGGTACTAGCTGGCGGGGAGCTGTTTTTT

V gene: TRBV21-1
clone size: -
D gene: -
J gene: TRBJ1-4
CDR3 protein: CASSKNPVREKLFF
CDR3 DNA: TGTGCCAGCAGCAAAAACCCTGTGAGGGAAAAACTGTTTTTT

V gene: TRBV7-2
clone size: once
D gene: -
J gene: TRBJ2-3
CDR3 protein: CASSSRFGWARVTTDTQYF
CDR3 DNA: TGTGCCAGCAGCTCCCGATTCGGGTGGGCCAGGGTAACTACAGATACGCAGTATTTT

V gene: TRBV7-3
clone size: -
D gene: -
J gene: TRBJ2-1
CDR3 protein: CASSLINEQFF
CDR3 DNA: TGTGCCAGCAGCTTAATCAATGAGCAGTTCTTC

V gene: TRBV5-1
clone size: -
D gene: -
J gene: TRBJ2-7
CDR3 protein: CASSLARGPYEQYF
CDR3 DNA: TGCGCCAGCAGCTTGGCGCGGGGGCCCTACGAGCAGTACTTC

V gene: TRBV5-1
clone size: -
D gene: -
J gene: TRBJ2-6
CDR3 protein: CASSLQVTSGANVLTF
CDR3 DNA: TGCGCCAGCAGCTTACAGGTTACCTCTGGGGCCAACGTCCTGACTTTC

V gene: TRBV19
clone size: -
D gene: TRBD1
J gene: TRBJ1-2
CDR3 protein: CASSIGGQGANGYTF
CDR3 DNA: TGTGCCAGTAGTATTGGAGGGCAGGGGGCGAATGGCTACACCTTC

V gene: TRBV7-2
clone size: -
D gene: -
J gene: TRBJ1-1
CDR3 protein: CASSRNIPTEAFF
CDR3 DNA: TGTGCCAGCAGCCGAAATATACCCACTGAAGCTTTCTTT

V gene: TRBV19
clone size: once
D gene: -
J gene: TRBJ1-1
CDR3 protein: CASRQSGIIMNTEAFF
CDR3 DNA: TGTGCCAGTAGGCAAAGCGGAATCATCATGAACACTGAAGCTTTCTTT

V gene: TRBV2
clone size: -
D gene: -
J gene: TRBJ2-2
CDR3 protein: CASSETREGTGELFF
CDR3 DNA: TGTGCCAGCAGTGAGACTAGAGAAGGCACCGGGGAGCTGTTTTTT

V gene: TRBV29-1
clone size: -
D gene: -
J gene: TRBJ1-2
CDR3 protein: CSVEVPESLGYTF
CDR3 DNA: TGCAGCGTTGAAGTCCCCGAGAGTCTGGGCTACACCTTC

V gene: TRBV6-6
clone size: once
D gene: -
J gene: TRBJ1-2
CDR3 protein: CASSYPLPSGTGYTF
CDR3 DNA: TGTGCCAGCAGTTACCCCCTGCCCAGTGGAACGGGCTACACCTTC